This T cell receptor beta chain was profiled in a study of human T cells and chemical hapten exposure. Study as a whole: Epicutaneous patch tests delivered 0.01% DPC to the upper back, with evaluation at 6 days. Slight volume differences across pooled libraries mainly accounted for varying per-sample TCR yields.

The sample's time point: pre-sensitization, week 0. The treatment: therapeutic diphenylcyclopropenone sensitization with weekly scalp DPC. Total RNA was isolated from unfractionated whole blood. MiXCR, applied by TCRdb to the RACE reads, yields one record per CDR3 protein. The sample contains tens of thousands of distinct CDR3 sequences, more than 9% of which appear only once. The CDR3 is 16 amino acids. Germline V gene lookup returns CDR1 SQVTM and CDR2 ANQGSEA. V lost 4 bases to trimming and J lost 4 bases; unmatched junction nucleotides: 15. The clonotype was recovered from a woman aged 25 to 39 with alopecia areata. Some clones in this sample may be carry-over from other donors' samples. The chain links TRBV29-1 to TRBJ2-5; 7 bases are shared with TRBD2. This specimen consisted of whole blood, obtained in connection with sensitization to the hapten diphenylcyclopropenone (DPC). The CDR3 sequence: CSVGLPGRGRGETQYF. Here the CDR3 DNA reads TGCAGCGTTGGTCTCCCGGGGAGGGGAAGGGGAGAGACCCAGTACTTC.